This TCR beta chain was sequenced in a study of blood T cell repertoires in COVID-19. Study overall: There were acute and convalescent COVID-19 samples, and they came from the United States, Italy and Spain. In each case, the material was cDNA or gDNA derived from T cells, B-cell-depleted T cells, or PBMCs.

In the original workflow: By means of reference gene primer amplification, nucleated cell counts were estimated. Data came from immunoSEQ multiplex PCR; TCRdb stores just in-frame clones and leaves some out. That table furnishes V, J and clone size, whereas the DNA furnished D and trimming. This repertoire shows over 150,000 clones, around 84% found once; its top ten account for roughly 7%. CDR1 and CDR2 (germline): SGHAT, FQNNGV. V shed 2 bases, J shed 7 bases, and the junction held 4 bases outside the gene matches. CDR3 length equals 14 residues. This TCR was recovered from a man aged 45-65 years with active or convalescent COVID-19. This rearrangement joins TRBV11-2 to TRBJ1-5; 8 bases fit TRBD1. The sequencing sample was made of peripheral blood. The CDR3 region has the DNA TGTGCCAGCAGCTTAAGGACAGGGAACCAGCCCCAGCATTTT. Encoded protein: CASSLRTGNQPQHF.